This entry concerns a single TCR beta chain. Produced via immunoSEQ multiplex PCR; TCRdb's table is partial and in-frame only. Of about 97,000 clones in the sample, around 86% are singletons; the top ten hold around 5%. The record originates from a study of T cell responses to AZD1222 COVID-19 vaccine. For the study at large: Second-dose timings of about 4 or about 12 weeks were pooled.

Trimming at V came to 0 bases and at J to 2 bases, leaving 16 bases not matched to a gene. CDR1 is SGHTA and CDR2 is FQGNSA in the germline V gene. The CDR3 length is 19 residues. The sample in question was peripheral blood, obtained on day 0 of AZD1222 vaccination. The origin of this receptor is an adult in good health. The chain links TRBV7-2 to TRBJ2-7; 7 nucleotides match TRBD2. CDR3 DNA: TGTGCCAGCAGCTTAGCCGTTCACATAGGCGGGAGAGGACCCTACGAGCAGTACTTC. Translated: CASSLAVHIGGRGPYEQYF.